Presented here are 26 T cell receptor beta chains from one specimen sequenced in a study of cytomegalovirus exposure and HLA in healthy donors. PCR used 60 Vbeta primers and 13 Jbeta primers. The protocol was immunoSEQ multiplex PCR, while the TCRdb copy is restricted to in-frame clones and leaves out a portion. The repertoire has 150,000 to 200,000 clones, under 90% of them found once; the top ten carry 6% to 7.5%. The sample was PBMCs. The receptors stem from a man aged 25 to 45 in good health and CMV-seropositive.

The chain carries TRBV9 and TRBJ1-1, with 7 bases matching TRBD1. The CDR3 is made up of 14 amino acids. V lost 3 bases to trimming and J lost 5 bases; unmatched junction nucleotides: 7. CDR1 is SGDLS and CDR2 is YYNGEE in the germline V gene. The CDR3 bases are TGTGCCAGCAGCGACACGGGCAGGGGGACTGAAGCTTTCTTT. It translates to CASSDTGRGTEAFF. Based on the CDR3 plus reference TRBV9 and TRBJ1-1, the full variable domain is DSGVTQTPKHLITATGQRVTLRCSPRSGDLSVYWYQQSLDQGLQFLIQYYNGEERAKGNILERFSAQQFPDLHSELNLSSLELGDSALYFCASSDTGRGTEAFFGQGTRLTVV.

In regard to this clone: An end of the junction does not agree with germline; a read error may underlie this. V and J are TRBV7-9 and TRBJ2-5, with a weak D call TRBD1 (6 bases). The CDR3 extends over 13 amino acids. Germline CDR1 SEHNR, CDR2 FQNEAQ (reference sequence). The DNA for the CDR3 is TGTTCCAGCAGCTTACAGGGTGGGGAGACCCAGTACTTC. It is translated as CSSSLQGGETQYF.

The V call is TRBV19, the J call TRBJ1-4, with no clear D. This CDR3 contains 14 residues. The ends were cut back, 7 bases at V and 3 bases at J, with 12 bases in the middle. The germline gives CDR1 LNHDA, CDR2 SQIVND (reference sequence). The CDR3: CASKARSPNEKLFF. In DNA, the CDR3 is TGTGCCAGTAAGGCGAGGTCCCCTAATGAAAAACTGTTTTTT.

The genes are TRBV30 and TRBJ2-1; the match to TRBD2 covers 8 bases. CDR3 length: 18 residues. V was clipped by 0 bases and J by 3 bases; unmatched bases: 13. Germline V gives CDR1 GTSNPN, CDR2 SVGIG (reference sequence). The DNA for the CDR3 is TGTGCCTGGAGTGTGGGGGTGAGCGGGAGACCATTCTACAATGAGCAGTTCTTC. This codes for CAWSVGVSGRPFYNEQFF. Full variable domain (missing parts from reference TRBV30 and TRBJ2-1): SQTIHQWPATLVQPVGSPLSLECTVEGTSNPNLYWYRQAAGRGLQLLFYSVGIGQISSEVPQNLSASRPQDRQFILSSKKLLLSDSGFYLCAWSVGVSGRPFYNEQFFGPGTRLTVL.

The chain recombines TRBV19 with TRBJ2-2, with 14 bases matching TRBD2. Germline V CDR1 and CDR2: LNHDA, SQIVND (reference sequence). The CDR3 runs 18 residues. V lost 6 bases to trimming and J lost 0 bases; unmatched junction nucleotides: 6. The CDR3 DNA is TGTGCCAGTAGGAGGACTAGCGGGGGGTTCGCGAACACCGGGGAGCTGTTTTTT. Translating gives CASRRTSGGFANTGELFF.

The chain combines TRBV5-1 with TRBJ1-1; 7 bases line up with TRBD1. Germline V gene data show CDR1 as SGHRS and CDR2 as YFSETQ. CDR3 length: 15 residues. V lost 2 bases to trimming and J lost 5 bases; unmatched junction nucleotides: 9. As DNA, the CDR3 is TGCGCCAGCAGCTTAGGACAGGTCCGGGGTACTGAAGCTTTCTTT. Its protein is CASSLGQVRGTEAFF. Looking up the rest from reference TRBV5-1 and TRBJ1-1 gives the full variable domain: KAGVTQTPRYLIKTRGQQVTLSCSPISGHRSVSWYQQTPGQGLQFLFEYFSETQRNKGNFPGRFSGRQFSNSRSEMNVSTLELGDSALYLCASSLGQVRGTEAFFGQGTRLTVV.

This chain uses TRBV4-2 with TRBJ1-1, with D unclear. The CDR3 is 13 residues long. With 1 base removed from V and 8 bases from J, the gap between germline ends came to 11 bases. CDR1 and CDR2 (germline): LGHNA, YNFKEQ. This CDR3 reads CASSQVSGVEAFF. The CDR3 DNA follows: TGTGCCAGCAGCCAAGTTTCCGGAGTAGAAGCTTTCTTT.

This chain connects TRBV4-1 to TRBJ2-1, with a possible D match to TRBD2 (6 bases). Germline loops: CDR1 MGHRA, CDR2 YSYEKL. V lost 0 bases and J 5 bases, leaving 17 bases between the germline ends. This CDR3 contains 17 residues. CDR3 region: CASSQDMGTWGDNEQFF. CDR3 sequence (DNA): TGCGCCAGCAGCCAAGACATGGGGACCTGGGGGGACAATGAGCAGTTCTTC.

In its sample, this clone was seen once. As DNA, the CDR3 is TGTGCCAGCAGCCCCGGGGGATCGGATACGCAGTATTTT. Amino acid sequence: CASSPGGSDTQYF. The chain is built from TRBV7-3 and TRBJ2-3; possible D gene TRBD2, 6 bases. From germline, CDR1 is SGHTA and CDR2 FQGTGA. Between the trimmed V and J ends, which lost 5 bases and 6 bases, there was a span of 12 bases. CDR3 length: 13 amino acids. The whole variable domain, remainder taken from reference TRBV7-3 and TRBJ2-3, is GAGVSQTPSNKVTEKGKYVELRCDPISGHTALYWYRQSLGQGPEFLIYFQGTGAADDSGLPNDRFFAVRPEGSVSTLKIQRTERGDSAVYLCASSPGGSDTQYFGPGTRLTVL.

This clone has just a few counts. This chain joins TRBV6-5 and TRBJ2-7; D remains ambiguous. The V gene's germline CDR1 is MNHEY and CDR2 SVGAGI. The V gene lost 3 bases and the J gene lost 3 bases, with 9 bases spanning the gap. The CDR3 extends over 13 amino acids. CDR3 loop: CASSYRPGYEQYF. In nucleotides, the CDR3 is TGTGCCAGCAGTTATCGCCCGGGCTACGAGCAGTACTTC.

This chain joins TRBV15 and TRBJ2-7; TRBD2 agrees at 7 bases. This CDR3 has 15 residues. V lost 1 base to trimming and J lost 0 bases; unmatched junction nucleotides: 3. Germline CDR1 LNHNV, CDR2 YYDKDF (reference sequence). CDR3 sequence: CATSRVASGSYEQYF. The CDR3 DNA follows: TGTGCCACCAGCAGAGTGGCTAGCGGCTCCTACGAGCAGTACTTC.

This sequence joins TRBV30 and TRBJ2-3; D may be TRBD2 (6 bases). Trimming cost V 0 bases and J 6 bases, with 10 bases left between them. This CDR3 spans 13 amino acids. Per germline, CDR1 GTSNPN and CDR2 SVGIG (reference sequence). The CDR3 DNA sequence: TGTGCCTGGAGTGTAAGGAGGGCTGATACGCAGTATTTT. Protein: CAWSVRRADTQYF.

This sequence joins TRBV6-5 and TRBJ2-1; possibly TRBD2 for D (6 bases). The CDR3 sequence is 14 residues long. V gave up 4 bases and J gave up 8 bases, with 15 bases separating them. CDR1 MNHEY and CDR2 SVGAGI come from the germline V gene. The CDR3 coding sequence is TGTGCCAGCAGTTGGAGGGAGTTGGGAGATGAGCAGTTCTTC. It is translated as CASSWRELGDEQFF.

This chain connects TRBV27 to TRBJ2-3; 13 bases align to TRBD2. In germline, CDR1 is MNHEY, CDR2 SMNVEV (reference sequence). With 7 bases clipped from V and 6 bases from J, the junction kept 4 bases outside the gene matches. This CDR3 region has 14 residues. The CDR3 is CASKLAGGPDTQYF. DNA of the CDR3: TGTGCCAGCAAACTAGCGGGAGGGCCGGATACGCAGTATTTT.

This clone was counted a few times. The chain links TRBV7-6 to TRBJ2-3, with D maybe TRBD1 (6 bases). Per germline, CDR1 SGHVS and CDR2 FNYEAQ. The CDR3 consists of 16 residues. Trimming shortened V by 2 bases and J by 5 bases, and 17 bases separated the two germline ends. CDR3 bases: TGTGCCAGCAGCTTATGGGCTGGGGGCAGACAAGATACGCAGTATTTT. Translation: CASSLWAGGRQDTQYF.

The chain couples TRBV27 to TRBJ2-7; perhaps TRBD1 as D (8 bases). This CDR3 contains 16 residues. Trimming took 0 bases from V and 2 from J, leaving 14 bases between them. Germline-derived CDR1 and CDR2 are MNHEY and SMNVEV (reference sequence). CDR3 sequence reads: CASSLSGQGLTYEQYF. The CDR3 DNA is TGTGCCAGCAGTTTATCAGGACAGGGACTAACCTACGAGCAGTACTTC.

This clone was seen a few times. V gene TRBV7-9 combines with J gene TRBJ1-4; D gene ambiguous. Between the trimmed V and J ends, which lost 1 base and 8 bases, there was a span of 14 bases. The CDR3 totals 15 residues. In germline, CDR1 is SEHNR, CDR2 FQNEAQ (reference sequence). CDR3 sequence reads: CASSLGGSLAEKLFF. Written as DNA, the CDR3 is TGTGCCAGCAGCTTAGGTGGCAGCCTAGCGGAAAAACTGTTTTTT.

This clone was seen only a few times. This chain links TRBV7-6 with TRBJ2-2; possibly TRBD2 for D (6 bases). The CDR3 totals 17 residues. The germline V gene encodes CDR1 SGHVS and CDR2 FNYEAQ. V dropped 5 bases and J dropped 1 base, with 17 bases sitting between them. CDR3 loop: CASSKLAGVRNTGELFF. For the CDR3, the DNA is TGTGCCAGCAGCAAACTAGCAGGAGTGAGGAACACCGGGGAGCTGTTTTTT.

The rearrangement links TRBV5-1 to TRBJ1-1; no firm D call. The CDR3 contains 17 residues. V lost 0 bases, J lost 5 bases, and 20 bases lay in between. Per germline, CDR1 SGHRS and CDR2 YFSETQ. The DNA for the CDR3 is TGCGCCAGCAGCTTGGCTTATCGTATTGGCAGGAGGACTGAAGCTTTCTTT. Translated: CASSLAYRIGRRTEAFF.

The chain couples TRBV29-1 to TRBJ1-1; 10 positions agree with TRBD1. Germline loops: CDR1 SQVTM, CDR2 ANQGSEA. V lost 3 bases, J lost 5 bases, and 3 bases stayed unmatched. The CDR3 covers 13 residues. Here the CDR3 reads CSVEDRGRTEAFF. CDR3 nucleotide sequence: TGCAGCGTTGAGGACAGGGGGAGGACTGAAGCTTTCTTT.

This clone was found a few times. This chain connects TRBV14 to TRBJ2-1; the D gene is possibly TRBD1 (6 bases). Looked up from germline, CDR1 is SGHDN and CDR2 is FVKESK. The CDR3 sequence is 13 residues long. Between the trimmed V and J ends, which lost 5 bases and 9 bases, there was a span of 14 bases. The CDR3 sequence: CASSVQGPGEQFF. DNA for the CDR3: TGTGCCAGCAGCGTACAGGGTCCAGGTGAGCAGTTCTTC.

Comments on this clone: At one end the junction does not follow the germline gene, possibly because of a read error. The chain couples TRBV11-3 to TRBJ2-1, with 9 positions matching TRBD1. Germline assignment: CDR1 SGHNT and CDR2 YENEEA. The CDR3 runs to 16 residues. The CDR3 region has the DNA TGTGCCAGCACCTTAAGTGGGACAGGGCTCTACAATGAGCAGTTCTTC. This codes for CASTLSGTGLYNEQFF.

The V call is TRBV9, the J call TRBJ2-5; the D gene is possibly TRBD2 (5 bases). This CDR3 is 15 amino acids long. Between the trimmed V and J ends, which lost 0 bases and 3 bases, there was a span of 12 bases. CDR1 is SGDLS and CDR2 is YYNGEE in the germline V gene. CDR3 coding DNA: TGTGCCAGCAGCGTAGGCCCTAGCCCAGAAGAGACCCAGTACTTC. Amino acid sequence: CASSVGPSPEETQYF.

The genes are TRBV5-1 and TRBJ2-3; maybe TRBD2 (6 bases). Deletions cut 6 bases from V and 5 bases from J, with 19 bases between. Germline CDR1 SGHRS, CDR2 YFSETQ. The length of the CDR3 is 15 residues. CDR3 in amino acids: CASTEVEGFGDTQYF. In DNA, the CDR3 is TGCGCCAGCACCGAGGTGGAGGGGTTTGGAGATACGCAGTATTTT. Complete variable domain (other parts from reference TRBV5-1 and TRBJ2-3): KAGVTQTPRYLIKTRGQQVTLSCSPISGHRSVSWYQQTPGQGLQFLFEYFSETQRNKGNFPGRFSGRQFSNSRSEMNVSTLELGDSALYLCASTEVEGFGDTQYFGPGTRLTVL.

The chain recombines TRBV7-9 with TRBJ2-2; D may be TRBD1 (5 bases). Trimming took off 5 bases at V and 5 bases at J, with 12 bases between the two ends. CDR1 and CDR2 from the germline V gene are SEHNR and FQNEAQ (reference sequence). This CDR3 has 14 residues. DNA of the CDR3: TGTGCCAGCAGCCGGCTAAGGGGTACCGGGGAGCTGTTTTTT. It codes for CASSRLRGTGELFF.

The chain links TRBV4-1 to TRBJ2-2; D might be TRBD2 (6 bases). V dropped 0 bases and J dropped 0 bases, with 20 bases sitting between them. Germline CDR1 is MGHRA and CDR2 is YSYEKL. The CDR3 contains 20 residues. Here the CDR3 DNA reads TGCGCCAGCAGCCAAGACGCGCTCTCGGGGGACCTCTCGAACACCGGGGAGCTGTTTTTT. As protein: CASSQDALSGDLSNTGELFF.